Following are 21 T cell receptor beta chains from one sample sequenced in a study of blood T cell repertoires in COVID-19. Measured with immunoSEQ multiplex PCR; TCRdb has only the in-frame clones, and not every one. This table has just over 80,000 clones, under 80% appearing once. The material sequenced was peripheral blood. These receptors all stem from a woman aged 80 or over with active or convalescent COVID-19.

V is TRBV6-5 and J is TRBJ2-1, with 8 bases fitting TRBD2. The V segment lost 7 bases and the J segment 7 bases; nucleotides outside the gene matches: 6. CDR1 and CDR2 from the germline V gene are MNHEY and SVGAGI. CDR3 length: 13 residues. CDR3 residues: CASTGLVWNEQFF. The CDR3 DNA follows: TGTGCCAGCACGGGACTAGTGTGGAATGAGCAGTTCTTC.

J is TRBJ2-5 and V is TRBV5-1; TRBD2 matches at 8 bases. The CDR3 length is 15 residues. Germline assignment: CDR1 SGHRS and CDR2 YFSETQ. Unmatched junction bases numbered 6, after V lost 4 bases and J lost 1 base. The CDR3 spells CASSPLAGLQETQYF. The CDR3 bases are TGCGCCAGCAGCCCGCTAGCGGGCCTCCAAGAGACCCAGTACTTC.

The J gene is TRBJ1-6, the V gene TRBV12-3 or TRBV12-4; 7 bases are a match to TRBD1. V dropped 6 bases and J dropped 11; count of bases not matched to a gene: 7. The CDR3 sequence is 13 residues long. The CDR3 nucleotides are TGTGCCAGCAGCCTGGGGGGACAGACACCCCTCCACTTT. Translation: CASSLGGQTPLHF.

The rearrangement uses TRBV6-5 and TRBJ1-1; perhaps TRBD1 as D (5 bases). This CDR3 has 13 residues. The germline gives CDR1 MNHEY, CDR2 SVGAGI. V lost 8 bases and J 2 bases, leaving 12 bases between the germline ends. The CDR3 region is CASENRLNTEAFF. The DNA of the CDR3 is TGTGCCAGCGAAAACAGGCTTAACACTGAAGCTTTCTTT.

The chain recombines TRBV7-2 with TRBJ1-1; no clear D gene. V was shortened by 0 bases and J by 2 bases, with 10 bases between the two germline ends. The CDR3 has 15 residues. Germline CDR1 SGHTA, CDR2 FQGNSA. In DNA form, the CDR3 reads TGTGCCAGCAGCTTAGCGCGTGGTTTAAACACTGAAGCTTTCTTT. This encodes CASSLARGLNTEAFF.

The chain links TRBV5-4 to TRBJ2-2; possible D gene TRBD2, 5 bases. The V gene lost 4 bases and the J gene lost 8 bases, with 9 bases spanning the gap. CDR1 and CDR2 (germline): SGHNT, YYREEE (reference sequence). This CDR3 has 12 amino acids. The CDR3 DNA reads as TGTGCCAGCAGCCGCCCGGGGGGGGAGCTGTTTTTT. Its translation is CASSRPGGELFF.

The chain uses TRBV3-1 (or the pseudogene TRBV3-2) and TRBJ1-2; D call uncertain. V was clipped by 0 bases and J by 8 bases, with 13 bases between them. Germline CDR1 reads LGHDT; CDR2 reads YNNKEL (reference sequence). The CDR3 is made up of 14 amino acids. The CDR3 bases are TGTGCCAGCAGCCAAGATCGGCGAGGCGGAGGCTACACCTTC. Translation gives CASSQDRRGGGYTF.

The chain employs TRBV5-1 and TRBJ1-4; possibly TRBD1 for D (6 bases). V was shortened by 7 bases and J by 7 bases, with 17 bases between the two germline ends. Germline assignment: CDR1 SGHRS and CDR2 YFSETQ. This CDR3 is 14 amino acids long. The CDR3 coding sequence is TGCGCCAGCGCACCTACGAGGGGGGGTGAAAAACTGTTTTTT. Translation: CASAPTRGGEKLFF.

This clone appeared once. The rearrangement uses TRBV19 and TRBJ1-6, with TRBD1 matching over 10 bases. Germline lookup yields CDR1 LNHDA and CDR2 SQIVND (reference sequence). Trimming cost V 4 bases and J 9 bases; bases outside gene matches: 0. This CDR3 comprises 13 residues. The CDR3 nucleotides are TGTGCCAGTAGTAGGACAGGGGGTTCACCCCTCCACTTT. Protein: CASSRTGGSPLHF.

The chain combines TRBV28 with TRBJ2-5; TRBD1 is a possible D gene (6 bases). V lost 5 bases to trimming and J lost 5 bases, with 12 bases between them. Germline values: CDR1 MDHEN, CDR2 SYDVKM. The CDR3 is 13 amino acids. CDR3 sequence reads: CASSTQGEETQYF. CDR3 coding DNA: TGTGCCAGCAGTACACAGGGCGAGGAGACCCAGTACTTC.

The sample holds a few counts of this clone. The CDR3 spells CASSRDSINNEQFF. CDR3 bases: TGTGCCAGTTCCCGGGACAGTATAAACAATGAGCAGTTCTTC. This chain uses TRBV11-2 with TRBJ2-1, with TRBD1 matching over 7 bases. The trim removed 9 bases at V and 5 bases at J, leaving 10 bases unmatched. Germline CDR1 SGHAT, CDR2 FQNNGV. The CDR3 sequence is 14 residues long.

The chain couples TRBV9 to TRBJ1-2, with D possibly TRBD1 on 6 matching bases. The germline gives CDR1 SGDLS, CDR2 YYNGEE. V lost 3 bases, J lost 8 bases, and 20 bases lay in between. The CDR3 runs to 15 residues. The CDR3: CASSDSVQGSRGYTF. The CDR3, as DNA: TGTGCCAGCAGCGATTCCGTACAGGGTTCTAGGGGCTACACCTTC.

The CDR3 nucleotides are TGTGCCAGCAGTGAACCGACTAGCGTCGAGCAGTTCTTC. Its protein is CASSEPTSVEQFF. The V gene is TRBV2, the J gene TRBJ2-1; 8 nucleotides match TRBD2. The CDR3 has 13 amino acids. Per germline, CDR1 SNHLY and CDR2 FYNNEI. Trimming took 2 bases from V and 10 from J; bases not matched to a gene: 4.

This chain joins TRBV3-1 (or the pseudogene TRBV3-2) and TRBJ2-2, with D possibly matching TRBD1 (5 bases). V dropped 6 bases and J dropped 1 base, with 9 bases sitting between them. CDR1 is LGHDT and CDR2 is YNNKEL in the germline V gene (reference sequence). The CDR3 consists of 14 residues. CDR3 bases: TGTGCCAGCAGACCGCAGGGGAACACCGGGGAGCTGTTTTTT. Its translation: CASRPQGNTGELFF.

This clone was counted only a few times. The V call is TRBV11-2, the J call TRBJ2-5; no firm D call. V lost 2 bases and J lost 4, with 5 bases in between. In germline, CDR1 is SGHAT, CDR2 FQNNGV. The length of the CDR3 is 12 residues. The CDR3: CASSLLAETQYF. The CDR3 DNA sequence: TGTGCCAGCAGCTTATTGGCAGAGACCCAGTACTTC.

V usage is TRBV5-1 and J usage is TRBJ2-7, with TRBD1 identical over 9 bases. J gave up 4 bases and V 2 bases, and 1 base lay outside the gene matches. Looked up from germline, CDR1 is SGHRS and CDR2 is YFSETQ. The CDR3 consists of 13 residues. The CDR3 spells CASSLQGAYEQYF. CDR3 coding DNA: TGCGCCAGCAGCTTACAGGGGGCATACGAGCAGTACTTC.

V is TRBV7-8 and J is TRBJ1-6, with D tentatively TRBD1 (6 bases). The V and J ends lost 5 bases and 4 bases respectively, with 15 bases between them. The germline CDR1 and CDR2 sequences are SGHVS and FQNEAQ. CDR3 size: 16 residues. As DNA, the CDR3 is TGTGCCAGCAGCACAAGGACAGCCTATTATAATTCACCCCTCCACTTT. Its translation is CASSTRTAYYNSPLHF.

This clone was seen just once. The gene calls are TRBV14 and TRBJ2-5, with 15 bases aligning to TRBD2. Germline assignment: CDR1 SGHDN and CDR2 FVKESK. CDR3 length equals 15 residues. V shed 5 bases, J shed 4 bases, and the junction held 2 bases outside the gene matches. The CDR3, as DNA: TGTGCCAGCAGCTGGACTAGCGGGGGGGGAGAGACCCAGTACTTC. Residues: CASSWTSGGGETQYF.

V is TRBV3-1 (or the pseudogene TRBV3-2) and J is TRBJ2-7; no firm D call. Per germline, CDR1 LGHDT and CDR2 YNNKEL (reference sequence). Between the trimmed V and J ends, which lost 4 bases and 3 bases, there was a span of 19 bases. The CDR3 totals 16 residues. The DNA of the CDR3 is TGTGCCAGCAGCCGCATCGACAAAATGGGTGGCTACGAGCAGTACTTC. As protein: CASSRIDKMGGYEQYF.

CDR3: CASSLYGTLSNQPQHF. For the CDR3, the DNA is TGTGCCAGCAGTTTATATGGGACACTTAGCAATCAGCCCCAGCATTTT. The chain recombines TRBV27 with TRBJ1-5; possibly TRBD1 for D (6 bases). V lost 1 base to trimming and J lost 0 bases, with 10 bases between them. The CDR3 consists of 16 residues. CDR1 and CDR2 from the germline V gene are MNHEY and SMNVEV (reference sequence).

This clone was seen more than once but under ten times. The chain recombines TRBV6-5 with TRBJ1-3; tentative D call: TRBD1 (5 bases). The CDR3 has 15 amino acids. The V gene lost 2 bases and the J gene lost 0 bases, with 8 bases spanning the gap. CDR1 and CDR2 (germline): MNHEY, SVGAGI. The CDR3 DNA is TGTGCCAGCAGTTACGGGGGGGGCTCTGGAAACACCATATATTTT. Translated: CASSYGGGSGNTIYF.